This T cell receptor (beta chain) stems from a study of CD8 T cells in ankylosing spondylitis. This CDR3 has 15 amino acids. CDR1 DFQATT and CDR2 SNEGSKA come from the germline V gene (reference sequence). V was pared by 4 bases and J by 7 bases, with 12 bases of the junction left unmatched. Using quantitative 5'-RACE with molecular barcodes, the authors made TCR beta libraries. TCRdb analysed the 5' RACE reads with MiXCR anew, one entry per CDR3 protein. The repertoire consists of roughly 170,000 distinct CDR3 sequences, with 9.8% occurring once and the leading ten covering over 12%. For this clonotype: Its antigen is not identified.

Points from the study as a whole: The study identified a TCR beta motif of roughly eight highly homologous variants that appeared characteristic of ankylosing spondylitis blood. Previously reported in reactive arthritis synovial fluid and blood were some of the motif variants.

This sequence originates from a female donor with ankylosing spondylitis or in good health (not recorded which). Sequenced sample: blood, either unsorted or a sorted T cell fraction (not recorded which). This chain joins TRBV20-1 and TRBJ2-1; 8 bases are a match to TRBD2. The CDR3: CSANPSGSVKNEQFF. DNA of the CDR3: TGCAGTGCTAACCCCAGCGGGAGCGTGAAAAATGAGCAGTTCTTC.